This T cell receptor (beta chain) was identified during a study of cytomegalovirus exposure and HLA in healthy donors. The CDR3 has 19 residues. The germline V gene encodes CDR1 SGHKS and CDR2 YYEKEE (reference sequence). Trimming pared 3 bases from V and 0 bases from J, leaving 19 bases between. Primers for the PCR totalled 60 Vbeta and 13 Jbeta. Data came from immunoSEQ multiplex PCR; TCRdb stores just in-frame clones and leaves some out. The top ten hold 3% to 3.5% of the sample, which has 150,000 to 200,000 clones, 78% seen once. The sample was PBMCs. This sequence was found in a woman aged 40 to 49 in good health and CMV-seronegative. The rearrangement uses TRBV5-5 and TRBJ2-6, with a possible D match to TRBD1 (5 bases). In DNA, the CDR3 is TGTGCCAGCAGCTGGAGCTCTTCGATACAGGTCTCTGGGGCCAACGTCCTGACTTTC. Translating it yields CASSWSSSIQVSGANVLTF. Combining the CDR3 with reference TRBV5-5 and TRBJ2-6 gives the whole variable domain DAGVTQSPTHLIKTRGQQVTLRCSPISGHKSVSWYQQVLGQGPQFIFQYYEKEERGRGNFPDRFSARQFPNYSSELNVNALLLGDSALYLCASSWSSSIQVSGANVLTFGAGSRLTVL.